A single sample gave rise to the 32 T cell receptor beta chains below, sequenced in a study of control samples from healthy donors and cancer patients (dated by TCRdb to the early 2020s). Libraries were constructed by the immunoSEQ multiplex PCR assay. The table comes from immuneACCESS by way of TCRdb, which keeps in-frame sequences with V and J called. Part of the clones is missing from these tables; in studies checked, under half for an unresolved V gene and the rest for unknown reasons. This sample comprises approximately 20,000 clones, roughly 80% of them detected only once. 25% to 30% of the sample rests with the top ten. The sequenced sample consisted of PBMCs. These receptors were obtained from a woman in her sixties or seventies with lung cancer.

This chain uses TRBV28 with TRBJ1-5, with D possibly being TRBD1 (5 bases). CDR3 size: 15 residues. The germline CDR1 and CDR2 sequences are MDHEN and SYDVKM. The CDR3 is CGAWAAGRSNQPQHF. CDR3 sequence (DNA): TGTGGAGCCTGGGCGGCAGGGAGGAGCAATCAGCCCCAGCATTTT.

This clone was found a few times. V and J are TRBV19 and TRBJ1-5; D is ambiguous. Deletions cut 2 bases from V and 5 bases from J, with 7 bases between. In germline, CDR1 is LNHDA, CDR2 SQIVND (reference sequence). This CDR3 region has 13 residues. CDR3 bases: TGTGCCAGTAGTATACGGCCTGATCAGCCCCAGCATTTT. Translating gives CASSIRPDQPQHF. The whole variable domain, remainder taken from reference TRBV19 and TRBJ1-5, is DGGITQSPKYLFRKEGQNVTLSCEQNLNHDAMYWYRQDPGQGLRLIYYSQIVNDFQKGDIAEGYSVSREKKESFPLTVTSAQKNPTAFYLCASSIRPDQPQHFGDGTRLSIL.

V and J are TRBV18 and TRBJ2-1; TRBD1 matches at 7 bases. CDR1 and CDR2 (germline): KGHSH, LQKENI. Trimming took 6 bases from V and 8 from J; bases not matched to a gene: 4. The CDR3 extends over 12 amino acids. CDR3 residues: CASSIDRDEQFF. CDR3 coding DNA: TGTGCCAGCTCGATCGACAGGGATGAGCAGTTCTTC.

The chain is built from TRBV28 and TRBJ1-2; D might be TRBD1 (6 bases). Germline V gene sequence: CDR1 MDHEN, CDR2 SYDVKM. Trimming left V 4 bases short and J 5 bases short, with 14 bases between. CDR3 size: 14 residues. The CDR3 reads CASSSVGQKYGYTF. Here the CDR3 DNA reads TGTGCCAGCAGTTCCGTCGGACAGAAATATGGCTACACCTTC.

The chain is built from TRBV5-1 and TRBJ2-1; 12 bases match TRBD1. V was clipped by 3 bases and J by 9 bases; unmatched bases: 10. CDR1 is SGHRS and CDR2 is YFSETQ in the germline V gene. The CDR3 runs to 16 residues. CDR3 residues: CASSSGTGGAFTEQFF. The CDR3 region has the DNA TGCGCCAGCAGCTCCGGGACAGGGGGCGCTTTTACTGAGCAGTTCTTC.

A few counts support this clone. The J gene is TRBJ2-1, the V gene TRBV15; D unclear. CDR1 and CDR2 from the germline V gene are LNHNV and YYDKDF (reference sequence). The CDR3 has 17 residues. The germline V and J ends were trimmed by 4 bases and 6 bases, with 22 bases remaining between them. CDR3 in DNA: TGTGCCACCAGCAACCCTTGGGATCTCGGCGGAAGCAATGAGCAGTTCTTC. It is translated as CATSNPWDLGGSNEQFF.

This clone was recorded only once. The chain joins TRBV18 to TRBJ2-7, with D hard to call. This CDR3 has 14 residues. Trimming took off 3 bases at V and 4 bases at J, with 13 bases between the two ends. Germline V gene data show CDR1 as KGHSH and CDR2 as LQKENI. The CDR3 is CASSPPRPLYEQYF. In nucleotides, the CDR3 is TGTGCCAGCTCACCGCCCAGGCCCCTATACGAGCAGTACTTC.

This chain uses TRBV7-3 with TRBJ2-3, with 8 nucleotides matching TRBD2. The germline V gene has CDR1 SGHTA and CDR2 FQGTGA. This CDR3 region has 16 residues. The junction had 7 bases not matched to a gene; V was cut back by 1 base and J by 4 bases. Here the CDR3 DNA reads TGTGCCAGCAGCTTAAGTGGAGCGGGAGTTCCAGATACGCAGTATTTT. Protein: CASSLSGAGVPDTQYF.

The CDR3 coding sequence is TGTGCCAGCAGCCAATCAGGCCGCAATCAGCCCCAGCATTTT. Translating it yields CASSQSGRNQPQHF. The V gene is TRBV14, the J gene TRBJ1-5, with D hard to call. Germline V CDR1 and CDR2: SGHDN, FVKESK. CDR3 length: 14 residues. V lost 2 bases, J lost 2 bases, and 7 bases lay in between.

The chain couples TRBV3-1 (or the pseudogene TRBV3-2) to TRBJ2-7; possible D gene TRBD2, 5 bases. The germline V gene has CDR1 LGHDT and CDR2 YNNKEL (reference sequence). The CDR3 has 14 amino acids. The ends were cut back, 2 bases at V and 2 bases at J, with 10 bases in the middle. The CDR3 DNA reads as TGTGCCAGCAGCCAACAGACTATAGCCTACGAGCAGTACTTC. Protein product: CASSQQTIAYEQYF.

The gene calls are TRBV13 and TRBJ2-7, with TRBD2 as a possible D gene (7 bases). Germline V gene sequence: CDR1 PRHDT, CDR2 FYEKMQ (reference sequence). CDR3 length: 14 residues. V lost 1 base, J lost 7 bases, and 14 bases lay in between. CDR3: CASSLVGGAREQYF. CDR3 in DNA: TGTGCCAGCAGCTTAGTGGGGGGGGCGAGGGAGCAGTACTTC.

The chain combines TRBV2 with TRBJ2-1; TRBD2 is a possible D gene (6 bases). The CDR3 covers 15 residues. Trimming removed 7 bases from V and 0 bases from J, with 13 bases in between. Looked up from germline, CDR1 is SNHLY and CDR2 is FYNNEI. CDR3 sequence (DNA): TGTGCCAGCAATGGGGGAGGATTCTCCTACAATGAGCAGTTCTTC. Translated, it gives CASNGGGFSYNEQFF. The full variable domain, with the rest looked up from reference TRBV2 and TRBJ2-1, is EPEVTQTPSHQVTQMGQEVILRCVPISNHLYFYWYRQILGQKVEFLVSFYNNEISEKSEIFDDQFSVERPDGSNFTLKIRSTKLEDSAMYFCASNGGGFSYNEQFFGPGTRLTVL.

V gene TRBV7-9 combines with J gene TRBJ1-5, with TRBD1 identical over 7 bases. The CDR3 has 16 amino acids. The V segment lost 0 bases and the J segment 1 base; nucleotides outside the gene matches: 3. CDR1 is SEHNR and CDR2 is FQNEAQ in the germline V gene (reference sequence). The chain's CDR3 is CASSLAGTESNQPQHF. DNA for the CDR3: TGTGCCAGCAGCTTAGCCGGGACAGAAAGCAATCAGCCCCAGCATTTT.

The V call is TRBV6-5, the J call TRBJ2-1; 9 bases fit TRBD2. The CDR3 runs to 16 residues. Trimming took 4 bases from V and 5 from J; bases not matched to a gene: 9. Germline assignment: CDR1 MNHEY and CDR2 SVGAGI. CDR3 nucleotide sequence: TGTGCCAGCAGTTCCCTCGGACTAGCGAGCCACAATGAGCAGTTCTTC. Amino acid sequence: CASSSLGLASHNEQFF.

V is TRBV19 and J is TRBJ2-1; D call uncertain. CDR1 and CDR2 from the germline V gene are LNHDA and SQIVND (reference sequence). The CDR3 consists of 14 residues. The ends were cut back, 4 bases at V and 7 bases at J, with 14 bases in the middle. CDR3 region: CASSNIEVGNEQFF. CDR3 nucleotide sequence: TGTGCCAGTAGTAATATCGAGGTCGGGAATGAGCAGTTCTTC.

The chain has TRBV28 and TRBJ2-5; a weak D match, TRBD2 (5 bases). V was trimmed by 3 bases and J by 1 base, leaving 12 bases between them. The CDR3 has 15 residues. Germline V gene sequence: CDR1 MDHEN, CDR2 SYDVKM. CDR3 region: CASSFTRVTQETQYF. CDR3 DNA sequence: TGTGCCAGCAGTTTTACTAGGGTGACCCAAGAGACCCAGTACTTC. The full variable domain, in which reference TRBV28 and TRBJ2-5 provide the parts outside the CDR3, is DVKVTQSSRYLVKRTGEKVFLECVQDMDHENMFWYRQDPGLGLRLIYFSYDVKMKEKGDIPEGYSVSREKKERFSLILESASTNQTSMYLCASSFTRVTQETQYFGPGTRLLVL.

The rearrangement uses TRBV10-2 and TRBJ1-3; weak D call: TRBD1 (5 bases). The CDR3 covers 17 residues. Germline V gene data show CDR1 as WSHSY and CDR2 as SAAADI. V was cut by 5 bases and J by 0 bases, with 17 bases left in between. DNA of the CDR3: TGCGCCAGCAGTAGAACGGGGGACGGATCCTCTGGAAACACCATATATTTT. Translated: CASSRTGDGSSGNTIYF.

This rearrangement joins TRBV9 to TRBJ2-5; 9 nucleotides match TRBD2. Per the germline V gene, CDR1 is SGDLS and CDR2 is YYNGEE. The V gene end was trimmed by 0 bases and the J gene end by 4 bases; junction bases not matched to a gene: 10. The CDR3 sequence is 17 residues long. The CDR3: CASSVGWEGGRGETQYF. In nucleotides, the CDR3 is TGTGCCAGCAGCGTAGGATGGGAGGGCGGGAGGGGAGAGACCCAGTACTTC.

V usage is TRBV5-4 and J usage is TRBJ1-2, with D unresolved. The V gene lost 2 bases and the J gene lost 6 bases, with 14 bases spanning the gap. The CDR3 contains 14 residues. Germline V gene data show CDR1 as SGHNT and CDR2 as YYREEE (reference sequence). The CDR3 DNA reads TGTGCCAGCAGCTTAATGTCTACACGAGATGGCTACACCTTC. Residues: CASSLMSTRDGYTF. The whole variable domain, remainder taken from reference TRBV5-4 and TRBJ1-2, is ETGVTQSPTHLIKTRGQQVTLRCSSQSGHNTVSWYQQALGQGPQFIFQYYREEENGRGNFPPRFSGLQFPNYSSELNVNALELDDSALYLCASSLMSTRDGYTFGSGTRLTVV.

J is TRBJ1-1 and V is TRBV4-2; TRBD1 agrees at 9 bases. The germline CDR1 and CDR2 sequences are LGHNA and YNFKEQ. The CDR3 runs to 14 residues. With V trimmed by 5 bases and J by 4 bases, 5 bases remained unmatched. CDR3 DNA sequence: TGTGCCAGCAGCAAGGACAGGGGCTCCACTGAAGCTTTCTTT. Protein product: CASSKDRGSTEAFF.

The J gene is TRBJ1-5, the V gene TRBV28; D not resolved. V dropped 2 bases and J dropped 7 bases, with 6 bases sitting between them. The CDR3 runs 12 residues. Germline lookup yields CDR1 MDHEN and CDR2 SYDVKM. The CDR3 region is CASSLPSQPQHF. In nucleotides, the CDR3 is TGTGCCAGCAGTTTACCGTCCCAGCCCCAGCATTTT.

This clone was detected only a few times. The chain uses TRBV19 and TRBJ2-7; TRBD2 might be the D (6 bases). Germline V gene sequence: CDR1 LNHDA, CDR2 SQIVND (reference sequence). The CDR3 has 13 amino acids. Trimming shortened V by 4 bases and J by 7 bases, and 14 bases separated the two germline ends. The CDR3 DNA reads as TGTGCCAGTAGTAGCTCTAGCGTGGGGGAGCAGTACTTC. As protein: CASSSSSVGEQYF.

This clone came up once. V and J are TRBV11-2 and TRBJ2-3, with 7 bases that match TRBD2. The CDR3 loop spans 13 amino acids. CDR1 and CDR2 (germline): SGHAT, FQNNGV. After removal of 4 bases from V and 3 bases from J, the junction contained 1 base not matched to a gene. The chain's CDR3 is CASSSGGTDTQYF. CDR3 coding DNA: TGTGCCAGCAGCTCGGGGGGTACAGATACGCAGTATTTT.

As DNA, the CDR3 is TGTGCCAGCAGCCCCCACGGGGGGGACACTGAAGCTTTCTTT. This gives the protein CASSPHGGDTEAFF. The chain has TRBV6-5 and TRBJ1-1; TRBD1 might be the D (5 bases). CDR1 is MNHEY, CDR2 SVGAGI, per germline. V lost 6 bases and J lost 3, with 14 bases in between. This CDR3 region has 14 residues.

The CDR3 coding sequence is TGTGCCAGCGGGACCTTAGCTAACTATGGCTACACCTTC. Translation gives CASGTLANYGYTF. The chain couples TRBV27 to TRBJ1-2, with D perhaps TRBD1 (5 bases). This CDR3 contains 13 residues. The germline gives CDR1 MNHEY, CDR2 SMNVEV (reference sequence). V lost 8 bases and J lost 0, with 10 bases in between.

CDR3 nucleotide sequence: TGCGCCAGCAGCCAAGCTCGAGAGACAGGGTCCGATGGCTACACCTTC. Translation gives CASSQARETGSDGYTF. The chain recombines TRBV4-3 with TRBJ1-2, with 7 bases identical to TRBD1. This CDR3 region has 16 residues. The germline V gene has CDR1 LGHNA and CDR2 YSLEER. Losses at the gene ends were 1 base for V and 6 bases for J; bases not matched to a gene: 11.

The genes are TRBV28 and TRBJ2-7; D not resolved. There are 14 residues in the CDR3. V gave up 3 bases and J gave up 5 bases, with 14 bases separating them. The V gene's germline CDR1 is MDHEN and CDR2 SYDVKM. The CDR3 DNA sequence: TGTGCCAGCAGTTTGATGGGCCAGGCTAACGAGCAGTACTTC. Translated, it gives CASSLMGQANEQYF.

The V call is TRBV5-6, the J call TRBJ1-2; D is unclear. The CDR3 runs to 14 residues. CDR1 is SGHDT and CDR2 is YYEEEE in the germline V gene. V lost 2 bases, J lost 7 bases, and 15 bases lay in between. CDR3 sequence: CASSFPGIPTGYTF. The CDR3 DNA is TGTGCCAGCAGCTTTCCAGGAATTCCCACTGGCTACACCTTC.

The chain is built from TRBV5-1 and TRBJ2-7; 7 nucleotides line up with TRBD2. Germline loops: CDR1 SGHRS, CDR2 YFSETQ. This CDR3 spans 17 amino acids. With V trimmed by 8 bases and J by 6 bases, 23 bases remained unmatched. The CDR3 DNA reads TGCGCCAGGGGCCCGAGTGGCGGGAGTTGGTTGTTATGCGAGCAGTACTTC. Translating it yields CARGPSGGSWLLCEQYF.

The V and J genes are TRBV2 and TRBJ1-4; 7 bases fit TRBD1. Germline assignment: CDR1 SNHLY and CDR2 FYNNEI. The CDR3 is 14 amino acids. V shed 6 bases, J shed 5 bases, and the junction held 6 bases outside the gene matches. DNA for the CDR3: TGTGCCAGCAGACCCGACAGGGTAAATGAAAAACTGTTTTTT. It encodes CASRPDRVNEKLFF.

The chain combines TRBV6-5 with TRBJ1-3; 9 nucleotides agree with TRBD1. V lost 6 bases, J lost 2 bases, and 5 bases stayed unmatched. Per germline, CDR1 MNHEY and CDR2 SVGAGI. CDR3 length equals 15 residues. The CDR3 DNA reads TGTGCCAGCAGAATTAGACAGGGGGCTGGAAACACCATATATTTT. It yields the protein CASRIRQGAGNTIYF.

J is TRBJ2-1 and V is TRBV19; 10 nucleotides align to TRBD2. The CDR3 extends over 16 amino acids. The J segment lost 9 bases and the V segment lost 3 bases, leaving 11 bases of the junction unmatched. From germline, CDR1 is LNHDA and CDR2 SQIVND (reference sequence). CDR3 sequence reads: CASSMAGLAARSEQFF. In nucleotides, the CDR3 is TGTGCCAGTAGTATGGCAGGACTAGCGGCCAGAAGTGAGCAGTTCTTC. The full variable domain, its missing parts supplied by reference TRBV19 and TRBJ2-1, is DGGITQSPKYLFRKEGQNVTLSCEQNLNHDAMYWYRQDPGQGLRLIYYSQIVNDFQKGDIAEGYSVSREKKESFPLTVTSAQKNPTAFYLCASSMAGLAARSEQFFGPGTRLTVL.